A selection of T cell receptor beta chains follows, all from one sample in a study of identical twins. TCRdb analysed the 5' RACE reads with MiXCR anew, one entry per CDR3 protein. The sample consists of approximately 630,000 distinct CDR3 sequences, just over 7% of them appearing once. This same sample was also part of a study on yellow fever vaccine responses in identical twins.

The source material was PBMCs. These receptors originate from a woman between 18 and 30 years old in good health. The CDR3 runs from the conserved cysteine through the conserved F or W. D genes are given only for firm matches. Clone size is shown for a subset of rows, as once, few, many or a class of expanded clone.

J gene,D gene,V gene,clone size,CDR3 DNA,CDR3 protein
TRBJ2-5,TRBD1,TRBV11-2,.,TGTGCCAGCAGCTCCCAACAGGGGGCGGAGACCCAGTACTTC,CASSSQQGAETQYF
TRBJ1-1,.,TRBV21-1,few,TGTGCCAGCAGCAAGGGACAGAGGAACACTGAAGCTTTCTTT,CASSKGQRNTEAFF
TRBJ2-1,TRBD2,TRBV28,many,TGTGCCAGCAGTTTAGGGGGCCTAGCGGGGGGGAATGAGCAGTTCTTC,CASSLGGLAGGNEQFF
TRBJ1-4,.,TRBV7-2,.,TGTGCCAGCAGCTCGGGCCTCGACGGTGAAAAACTGTTTTTT,CASSSGLDGEKLFF
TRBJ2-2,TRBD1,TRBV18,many,TGTGCCAGCTCCGCAAGGACAGGCGGGGAGCTGTTTTTT,CASSARTGGELFF
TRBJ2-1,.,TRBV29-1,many,TGCAGCGTTGCATATTTCCCTGAGGACAGCAATGAGCAGTTCTTC,CSVAYFPEDSNEQFF
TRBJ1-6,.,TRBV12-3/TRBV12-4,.,TGTGCCAGCACTCCTCCGGGTTTCAATTCACCCCTCCACTTT,CASTPPGFNSPLHF
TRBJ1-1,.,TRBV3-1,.,TGTGCCAGCAGCCACGGTTACAGGGTCCTCCCCACTGAAGCTTTCTTT,CASSHGYRVLPTEAFF
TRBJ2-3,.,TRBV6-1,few,TGTGCCAGCAGACCCGACTACTCTAGCACAGATACGCAGTATTTT,CASRPDYSSTDTQYF
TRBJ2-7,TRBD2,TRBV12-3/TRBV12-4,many,TGTGCCAGCAGTCCCTTGGGGAGGGCCTACGAGCAGTACTTC,CASSPLGRAYEQYF
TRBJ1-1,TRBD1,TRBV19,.,TGTGCCAGTAGTACCGGGACAGTTACGAACACTGAAGCTTTCTTT,CASSTGTVTNTEAFF
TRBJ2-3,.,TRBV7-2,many,TGTGCCAGCAGCTTAGGTCGCGGGGCTAGCACAGATACGCAGTATTTT,CASSLGRGASTDTQYF
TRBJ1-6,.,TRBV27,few,TGTGCCAGCAGTCCACAGGGAATCAATTCACCCCTCCACTTT,CASSPQGINSPLHF
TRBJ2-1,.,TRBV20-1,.,TGCTGTGCTAGAGCAGGCTTGGGGGGATCCCCTGAGGGTGAGCAGTTCTTC,CCARAGLGGSPEGEQFF
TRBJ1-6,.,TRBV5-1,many,TGCGCCAGCAGCATGGCCGGGACGGGAAATTCACCCCTCCACTTT,CASSMAGTGNSPLHF
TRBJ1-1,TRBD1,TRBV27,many,TGTGCCAGCAGGCCGACCCGACAGGGGGGATGGACTGAAGCTTTCTTT,CASRPTRQGGWTEAFF
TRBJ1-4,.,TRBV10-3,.,TGTGCCATCGGGGGAGGAGGGAATGAAAAACTGTTTTTT,CAIGGGGNEKLFF
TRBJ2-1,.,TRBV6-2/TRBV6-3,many,TGTGCCAGCAGTTCAGGCAGCGGCTCCTACAATGAGCAGTTCTTC,CASSSGSGSYNEQFF
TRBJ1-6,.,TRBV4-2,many,TGTGCCAGCAGCCAAACGTTGCCCCCCAGGGGCTCCTATAATTCACCCCTCCACTTT,CASSQTLPPRGSYNSPLHF
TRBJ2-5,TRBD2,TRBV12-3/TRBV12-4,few,TGTGCCAGCAGTGCACCGACTAGCGGCCCAGAGACCCAGTACTTC,CASSAPTSGPETQYF
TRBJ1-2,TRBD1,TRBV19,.,TGTGCCAGTAGAGGGGGACAGCTGGTTAACTATGGCTACACCTTC,CASRGGQLVNYGYTF
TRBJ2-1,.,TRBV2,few,TGTGCCAGCCGGGTGGGGGGGGCTGGATACAATGAGCAGTTCTTC,CASRVGGAGYNEQFF
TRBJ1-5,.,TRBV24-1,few,TGTGCCACCAGTGGGCGGGGGGATCAGCCCCAGCATTTT,CATSGRGDQPQHF
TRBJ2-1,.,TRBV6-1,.,TGTGCCAGCAGTGGGGACTGGCCAAGCTCCTACAATGAGCAGTTCTTC,CASSGDWPSSYNEQFF
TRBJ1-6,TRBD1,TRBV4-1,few,TGCGCCAGCAGCCAGGGCAGGGACAGGCAGAATTCACCCCTCCACTTT,CASSQGRDRQNSPLHF
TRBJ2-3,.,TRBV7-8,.,TGTGCCAGCACGGGCAGGGCCGTAGATACGCAGTATTTT,CASTGRAVDTQYF
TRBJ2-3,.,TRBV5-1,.,TGCGCCAGCAGCTTGAATCCGTTCACAGATACGCAGTATTTT,CASSLNPFTDTQYF
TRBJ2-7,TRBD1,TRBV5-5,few,TGTGCCAGCAGCTTGGCCCCGACAGGGGGTGAGCAGTACTTC,CASSLAPTGGEQYF
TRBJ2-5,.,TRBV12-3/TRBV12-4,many,TGTGCCAGCATGAAGGCCTTAAAAGACTACAGAGGCGAGACCCAGTACTTC,CASMKALKDYRGETQYF
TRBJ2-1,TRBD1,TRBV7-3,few,TGTGCCAGCAGCACCCGGGACAGAGACTACAATGAGCAGTTCTTC,CASSTRDRDYNEQFF
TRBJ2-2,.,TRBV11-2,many,TGTGCCAGCAGCTTAAGATACACCGGGGAGCTGTTTTTT,CASSLRYTGELFF
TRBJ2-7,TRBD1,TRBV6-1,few,TGTGCCAGCAGCCGGACAGGGACCTTCGAGCAGTACTTC,CASSRTGTFEQYF
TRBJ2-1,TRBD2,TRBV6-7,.,TGTGCCAGCAGTTCGTCAGCGGGAGTCGCTACATTGAATGAGCAGTTCTTC,CASSSSAGVATLNEQFF
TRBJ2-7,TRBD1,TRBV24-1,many,TGTGCCACCAGTGAACGAAGCACCGGGACAGGGATCTACGAGCAGTACTTC,CATSERSTGTGIYEQYF
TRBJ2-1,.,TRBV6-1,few,TGTGCCAGCAGTGATCTGTCTAGAGGCAATGAGCAGTTCTTC,CASSDLSRGNEQFF
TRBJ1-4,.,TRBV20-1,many,TGCAGTGCAGAGGGCCGCTTGGACGCAACTAATGAAAAACTGTTTTTT,CSAEGRLDATNEKLFF